These 8 T cell receptor beta chains were all obtained from the same sample, sequenced in a study of cytomegalovirus exposure and HLA in healthy donors. Sequenced by immunoSEQ multiplex PCR; TCRdb stores in-frame clones only, minus some. The sample records some 260,000 clones, around 90% being singletons. Material: PBMCs. The receptors here all came from a woman aged 25 to 39 in good health and CMV-seronegative.

CDR3 protein: CASRARYFQETQYF. The CDR3, as DNA: TGCGCCAGCAGGGCCAGGTACTTCCAAGAGACCCAGTACTTC. The rearrangement uses TRBV5-1 and TRBJ2-5; D is ambiguous. V was pared by 5 bases and J by 1 base, with 12 bases between. Germline V gene lookup returns CDR1 SGHRS and CDR2 YFSETQ. This CDR3 has 14 amino acids.

This sequence joins TRBV27 and TRBJ2-1; the match to TRBD1 covers 7 bases. V lost 6 bases and J lost 3; bases outside the gene matches: 11. Germline CDR1 and CDR2: MNHEY and SMNVEV (reference sequence). The CDR3 is made up of 16 amino acids. The CDR3 here is CASRFRRQGHYNEQFF. The CDR3 coding sequence is TGTGCCAGCAGATTCCGGAGACAGGGACACTACAATGAGCAGTTCTTC.

This clone has a handful of counts. This chain uses TRBV7-2 with TRBJ2-2, with 9 bases fitting TRBD2. The V gene's germline CDR1 is SGHTA and CDR2 FQGNSA. The CDR3 runs 16 residues. Germline trimming cut 5 bases from V and 2 bases from J; bases unmatched to any gene: 6. Written as DNA, the CDR3 is TGTGCCAGCAGCAAATGGACTAGCGATAACACCGGGGAGCTGTTTTTT. Translated, it gives CASSKWTSDNTGELFF.

The chain combines TRBV14 with TRBJ2-1; D might be TRBD1 or TRBD2, each matching 5 bases. There are 15 residues in the CDR3. The V and J ends lost 1 base and 9 bases respectively, with 16 bases between them. Germline CDR1 SGHDN, CDR2 FVKESK. CDR3 DNA sequence: TGTGCCAGCAGCCAAGTGCTACGGGGCACCGCTGAGCAGTTCTTC. It specifies CASSQVLRGTAEQFF.

This chain uses TRBV27 with TRBJ2-3, with a possible D match to TRBD2 (6 bases). This CDR3 spans 15 amino acids. Germline CDR1 and CDR2: MNHEY and SMNVEV (reference sequence). With 6 bases removed from V and 0 bases from J, the gap between germline ends came to 13 bases. DNA of the CDR3: TGTGCCAGCAGACTTAGCGGAACTAGCACAGATACGCAGTATTTT. It translates to CASRLSGTSTDTQYF.

As DNA, the CDR3 is TGTGCCAGCAGTCGAACAGGGGTACTGAACACCGGGGAGCTGTTTTTT. Translation: CASSRTGVLNTGELFF. The chain recombines TRBV2 with TRBJ2-2; 7 bases line up with TRBD1. CDR3 length: 16 amino acids. J gave up 1 base and V 5 bases, and 7 bases lay outside the gene matches. The germline V gene encodes CDR1 SNHLY and CDR2 FYNNEI.

The V and J genes are TRBV7-8 and TRBJ2-5; TRBD2 is a possible D gene (5 bases). The CDR3 covers 15 residues. Germline CDR1 reads SGHVS; CDR2 reads FQNEAQ. Deletions cut 10 bases from V and 1 base from J, with 19 bases between. The CDR3: CATHPRGRVQETQYF. CDR3 bases: TGTGCCACCCACCCTCGCGGGCGGGTCCAAGAGACCCAGTACTTC.

The chain employs TRBV13 and TRBJ2-1; 14 nucleotides line up with TRBD2. Trimming took 6 bases from V and 9 from J; bases not matched to a gene: 10. Germline CDR1 PRHDT, CDR2 FYEKMQ (reference sequence). The CDR3 runs to 16 residues. DNA for the CDR3: TGTGCCAGCAGGACCTGGGGACTAGCGGGAGCGGGTGAGCAGTTCTTC. This sequence encodes CASRTWGLAGAGEQFF.